The TCR beta chain under discussion was sequenced for a study of shared clonotypes between healthy human individuals. Terminally differentiated effector memory CD45RA+ cells were excluded from the naive CD8 cells, which were CD45RO-negative and positively selected for CCR7. As concerns this clone: As yet, its antigen is unknown.

Germline CDR1 and CDR2: ENHRY and SYGVKD. With V trimmed by 3 bases and J by 6 bases, 16 bases remained unmatched. The CDR3 sequence is 17 residues long. Clones were read by immunoSEQ multiplex PCR, and TCRdb kept only the in-frame ones, dropping some. The data hold 800,000 or so clones, with 96% observed a single time. Study-level findings and limits: A generally larger estimated richness was seen in naive subsets than in memory subsets. The low donor count limited represented genetic and exposure-history diversity.

This TCR was sampled from a man aged 25-45 years in good health. Sample: naive CD8+ T cells sorted from blood. The chain employs TRBV10-3 and TRBJ1-2; 7 bases map to TRBD1. The CDR3 protein is CAISEEGGGTNGNGYTF. The CDR3 nucleotides are TGTGCCATCAGTGAAGAAGGAGGGGGCACCAACGGGAATGGCTACACCTTC.